This TCR beta chain was sequenced during a study of beta chain features in type 1 diabetes. In the study overall: When patients were set against healthy donors, age, gender and cell yields were similar. Findings and caveats of the study: Any PCR bias toward short templates would affect both groups alike. Among all four CD4+ subsets, Type 1 diabetes patients had TCRB CDR3s that were moderately but significantly shorter.

This clone appeared once. What it binds is not known. The investigators reverse transcribed all of the isolated RNA, so they sequenced expressed TCRB transcripts. Libraries were prepared by immunoSEQ multiplex PCR; TCRdb keeps only in-frame clonotypes and omits some of them. Of about 340,000 clones listed, roughly 13% were seen once; the top ten hold roughly 0.015%. The CDR3 covers 16 residues. V shed 2 bases, J shed 0 bases, and the junction held 5 bases outside the gene matches. Germline assignment: CDR1 SGHAT and CDR2 FQNNGV. The sample consisted of naive CD4+ T cells from blood. The gene calls are TRBV11-2 and TRBJ2-7; 9 nucleotides match TRBD2. The source of this sequence is a woman aged 18-29 years with type 1 diabetes. CDR3 bases: TGTGCCAGCAGCTTAAGACTAGCGGCCAACTCCTACGAGCAGTACTTC. Its translation is CASSLRLAANSYEQYF.